A single sample is the source of the 23 T cell receptor beta chains below, sequenced in a study of cytomegalovirus exposure and HLA in healthy donors (dated by TCRdb to the late 2010s). Libraries were made using the immunoSEQ multiplex PCR assay. A mixture of 60 forward primers for TCR Vbeta segments and 13 reverse primers for TCR Jbeta segments was used in the multiplex PCR. TCRdb obtained this table from immuneACCESS and retained in-frame rearrangements with V and J assigned. These tables miss some clones; where compared with another copy, unresolved V genes account for less than half of the shortfall, and the remainder is unexplained. This sample is represented by approximately 150,000 clones; 77% of them were singletons. Clones ranked in the top ten supply 1.4% to 1.5% of the sample. Sequences were obtained from PBMCs. Source of these receptors: a woman aged 30 to 39 in good health and CMV-seropositive.

The chain links TRBV11-2 to TRBJ1-1; 8 nucleotides agree with TRBD1. Looked up from germline, CDR1 is SGHAT and CDR2 is FQNNGV. V lost 4 bases and J lost 8; bases outside the gene matches: 3. The CDR3 length is 12 residues. The CDR3 DNA reads as TGTGCCAGCAGCTCGGGGGACAGGGAAGCTTTCTTT. Its translation: CASSSGDREAFF.

The chain joins TRBV6-6 to TRBJ2-5; D is unresolved. The CDR3 sequence is 11 residues long. Per the germline V gene, CDR1 is MNHNY and CDR2 is SVGAGI (reference sequence). Trimming stripped 6 bases from V and 5 bases from J, with 7 bases between. For the CDR3, the DNA is TGTGCCAGCAGCAACACCGAGACCCAGTACTTC. Translation gives CASSNTETQYF.

V and J are TRBV5-1 and TRBJ2-3; a weak D match, TRBD2 (6 bases). Germline CDR1 is SGHRS and CDR2 is YFSETQ. The CDR3 runs to 15 residues. Deletions cut 2 bases from V and 3 bases from J, with 13 bases between. The CDR3 spells CASSFDTGGTDTQYF. CDR3 DNA: TGCGCCAGCAGCTTCGACACAGGAGGGACAGATACGCAGTATTTT.

The rearrangement joins TRBV5-8 to TRBJ1-2; tentatively, D is TRBD1 (6 bases). The length of the CDR3 is 16 residues. V lost 4 bases and J lost 4, with 20 bases in between. Germline loops: CDR1 SGHTS, CDR2 YDEGEE. DNA for the CDR3: TGTGCCAGCAGCCCATCACAGGGTGGGGGAGTCTATGGCTACACCTTC. It codes for CASSPSQGGGVYGYTF.

The V and J genes are TRBV7-9 and TRBJ2-2, with 8 nucleotides matching TRBD1. There are 16 residues in the CDR3. Trimming cost V 3 bases and J 1 base; bases outside gene matches: 4. Germline V gives CDR1 SEHNR, CDR2 FQNEAQ (reference sequence). The DNA of the CDR3 is TGTGCCAGCAGCTTCTCCGGGACAGGGAACACCGGGGAGCTGTTTTTT. This translates into CASSFSGTGNTGELFF.

In this sample, this clone turned up a few times. The chain couples TRBV6-1 to TRBJ2-7, with 8 bases lining up with TRBD1. Losses at the gene ends were 6 bases for V and 6 bases for J; bases not matched to a gene: 10. The CDR3 loop spans 14 amino acids. Germline assignment: CDR1 MNHNS and CDR2 SASEGT. The CDR3, as DNA: TGTGCCAGCAGAATGGCCGGGACAGGAACCGAGCAGTACTTC. Translating gives CASRMAGTGTEQYF.

The chain links TRBV19 to TRBJ2-1, with TRBD2 identical over 9 bases. This CDR3 region has 14 residues. After removal of 5 bases from V and 2 bases from J, the junction contained 1 base not matched to a gene. Germline CDR1 is LNHDA and CDR2 is SQIVND (reference sequence). The CDR3 sequence is CASSWTSAYNEQFF. In nucleotides, the CDR3 is TGTGCCAGTAGTTGGACTAGCGCCTACAATGAGCAGTTCTTC.

V and J are TRBV7-2 and TRBJ2-2, with D perhaps matching TRBD2 (6 bases). CDR1 and CDR2 from the germline V gene are SGHTA and FQGNSA. V was pared by 4 bases and J by 4 bases, with 13 bases between. The CDR3 loop spans 15 amino acids. CDR3 in DNA: TGTGCCAGCAGCTCCTTCGCGGGGCTCACCGGGGAGCTGTTTTTT. Protein: CASSSFAGLTGELFF.

This clone has a handful of counts. The rearrangement uses TRBV9 and TRBJ1-2; tentative D call: TRBD1 (6 bases). The CDR3 is made up of 13 amino acids. CDR1 is SGDLS and CDR2 is YYNGEE in the germline V gene. The V and J ends lost 0 bases and 8 bases respectively, with 11 bases between them. The DNA for the CDR3 is TGTGCCAGCAGCGTAGGGACAGAGGGGGGCTACACCTTC. Amino acid sequence: CASSVGTEGGYTF.

The genes are TRBV11-2 and TRBJ1-1; D remains ambiguous. CDR1 SGHAT and CDR2 FQNNGV come from the germline V gene. The CDR3 consists of 14 residues. V was shortened by 0 bases and J by 0 bases, with 5 bases between the two germline ends. CDR3 protein: CASSLERVNTEAFF. CDR3 sequence (DNA): TGTGCCAGCAGCTTAGAACGGGTGAACACTGAAGCTTTCTTT.

This chain connects TRBV18 to TRBJ1-5; 8 nucleotides align to TRBD1. The V segment lost 5 bases and the J segment 3 bases; nucleotides outside the gene matches: 6. In germline, CDR1 is KGHSH, CDR2 LQKENI. The CDR3 is 15 amino acids. The CDR3 loop reads CASSSDRADNQPQHF. The CDR3 DNA follows: TGTGCCAGCTCATCGGACAGGGCCGACAATCAGCCCCAGCATTTT.

There are a few counts of this clone. V and J are TRBV9 and TRBJ2-7; 7 bases fit TRBD2. CDR3 length: 15 residues. V trimming: 0 bases; J trimming: 2 bases; junction bases outside the gene matches: 5. Per the germline V gene, CDR1 is SGDLS and CDR2 is YYNGEE. This CDR3 is CASSVAAGDPYEQYF. The CDR3 DNA sequence: TGTGCCAGCAGCGTAGCGGCGGGAGACCCCTACGAGCAGTACTTC. The full variable domain, with the rest looked up from reference TRBV9 and TRBJ2-7, is DSGVTQTPKHLITATGQRVTLRCSPRSGDLSVYWYQQSLDQGLQFLIQYYNGEERAKGNILERFSAQQFPDLHSELNLSSLELGDSALYFCASSVAAGDPYEQYFGPGTRLTVT.

In its sample, this clone was seen a few times. The chain is built from TRBV11-2 and TRBJ1-2; unclear D gene. V lost 5 bases to trimming and J lost 4 bases, with 8 bases between them. Per the germline V gene, CDR1 is SGHAT and CDR2 is FQNNGV. The CDR3 length is 12 residues. The CDR3 is CASSEEGYGYTF. The DNA of the CDR3 is TGTGCCAGCAGCGAAGAGGGCTATGGCTACACCTTC. The whole variable domain, filled in from reference TRBV11-2 and TRBJ1-2, reads EAGVAQSPRYKIIEKRQSVAFWCNPISGHATLYWYQQILGQGPKLLIQFQNNGVVDDSQLPKDRFSAERLKGVDSTLKIQPAKLEDSAVYLCASSEEGYGYTFGSGTRLTVV.

V usage is TRBV30 and J usage is TRBJ2-7, with D tentatively TRBD2 (6 bases). The CDR3 is 13 amino acids. Germline CDR1 reads GTSNPN; CDR2 reads SVGIG (reference sequence). V was shortened by 4 bases and J by 0 bases, with 10 bases between the two germline ends. CDR3 bases: TGTGCCTGGACCCTCGGGGGCTCCTACGAGCAGTACTTC. Protein: CAWTLGGSYEQYF.

The J gene is TRBJ2-3, the V gene TRBV18; 13 bases match TRBD2. The germline V gene encodes CDR1 KGHSH and CDR2 LQKENI. The CDR3 sequence is 19 residues long. Unmatched junction bases numbered 6, after V lost 0 bases and J lost 0 bases. CDR3 sequence reads: CASSPPGLAGPGSTDTQYF. The CDR3 DNA reads as TGTGCCAGCTCACCACCGGGACTAGCGGGACCAGGTAGCACAGATACGCAGTATTTT.

The DNA of the CDR3 is TGTGCCAGTAGTATTTCCCCCCTTACTGCAAATGAAAAACTGTTTTTT. Its translation is CASSISPLTANEKLFF. The rearrangement links TRBV19 to TRBJ1-4, with D unresolved. Germline-derived CDR1 and CDR2 are LNHDA and SQIVND (reference sequence). Trimming took off 3 bases at V and 5 bases at J, with 16 bases between the two ends. There are 16 residues in the CDR3.

V is TRBV9 and J is TRBJ1-1; 9 bases agree with TRBD1. Germline-derived CDR1 and CDR2 are SGDLS and YYNGEE. The junction had 20 bases not matched to a gene; V was cut back by 4 bases and J by 7 bases. The CDR3 is 18 residues long. The CDR3: CASSPQPAGQGYLSEAFF. For the CDR3, the DNA is TGTGCCAGCAGCCCACAGCCGGCGGGACAGGGTTATTTGAGTGAAGCTTTCTTT.

V usage is TRBV27 and J usage is TRBJ2-3; 7 nucleotides line up with TRBD2. V lost 6 bases, J lost 10 bases, and 7 bases stayed unmatched. This CDR3 spans 12 amino acids. Germline-derived CDR1 and CDR2 are MNHEY and SMNVEV (reference sequence). DNA of the CDR3: TGTGCCAGCAGCACAAATCGGGGGGCGCAGTATTTT. This translates into CASSTNRGAQYF.

This chain joins TRBV6-5 and TRBJ1-2; a possible D gene is TRBD1 (6 bases). The CDR3 length is 13 residues. Trimming removed 2 bases from V and 8 bases from J, with 12 bases in between. Germline CDR1 is MNHEY and CDR2 is SVGAGI. The CDR3 region has the DNA TGTGCCAGCAGTTACCCAGGGGCGCTCGGCTACACCTTC. Its translation: CASSYPGALGYTF.

The CDR3 DNA reads TGTGCCAGTAGTCCCTCCTATAGGGGGGGCTCCTACGAGCAGTACTTC. Its protein is CASSPSYRGGSYEQYF. The chain has TRBV19 and TRBJ2-7; weak D call: TRBD2 (7 bases). Trimming stripped 5 bases from V and 0 bases from J, with 17 bases between. CDR3 size: 16 residues. Germline-derived CDR1 and CDR2 are LNHDA and SQIVND (reference sequence).

This chain joins TRBV19 and TRBJ2-5, with D tentatively TRBD1 (5 bases). CDR3 length equals 13 residues. V gave up 0 bases and J gave up 5 bases, with 7 bases separating them. Per the germline V gene, CDR1 is LNHDA and CDR2 is SQIVND (reference sequence). This chain's CDR3 is CASSIEGRETQYF. CDR3 bases: TGTGCCAGTAGTATAGAGGGGCGGGAGACCCAGTACTTC.

The genes are TRBV5-4 and TRBJ2-2, with 10 bases that match TRBD1. The V gene's germline CDR1 is SGHNT and CDR2 YYREEE (reference sequence). This CDR3 is built from 14 residues. V was pared by 3 bases and J by 5 bases, with 1 base of the junction left unmatched. The CDR3 DNA reads TGTGCCAGCAGCTCGGACAGGGGGACCGGGGAGCTGTTTTTT. Its translation is CASSSDRGTGELFF.

The chain uses TRBV7-9 and TRBJ1-4; possible D gene TRBD1, 5 bases. Germline V lookup: CDR1 SEHNR, CDR2 FQNEAQ (reference sequence). CDR3 length equals 15 residues. Trimming removed 3 bases at V and 4 bases at J, with 12 bases between. CDR3 residues: CASSFGGSGNEKLFF. CDR3 DNA sequence: TGTGCCAGCAGCTTCGGGGGGTCGGGTAATGAAAAACTGTTTTTT.